Listed here are 27 T cell receptor beta chains from one sample, sequenced in a study of CD8+ T cells in alopecia areata. Sequencing relied on a cDNA template that was reverse transcribed from extracted RNA. Produced via immunoSEQ multiplex PCR; TCRdb's table is partial and in-frame only. Here the sample spans more than 110,000 clones, roughly three fifths being singletons. Material: CD4+ T cells sorted from blood, obtained at week 0. The source of these receptors is a human donor with alopecia areata.

This chain connects TRBV5-6 to TRBJ2-3; no clear D. The CDR3 length is 15 residues. CDR1 is SGHDT, CDR2 YYEEEE, per germline. With 1 base removed from V and 5 bases from J, the gap between germline ends came to 14 bases. The CDR3 loop is CASSLWGIMQDTQYF. The CDR3 DNA reads TGTGCCAGCAGCTTGTGGGGTATTATGCAAGATACGCAGTATTTT.

This clone has just a few counts. The rearrangement links TRBV5-1 to TRBJ2-7; 9 bases map to TRBD1. The CDR3 totals 14 residues. Looked up from germline, CDR1 is SGHRS and CDR2 is YFSETQ. Losses at the gene ends were 4 bases for V and 4 bases for J; bases not matched to a gene: 6. The CDR3 loop is CASSNTGGFYEQYF. In DNA form, the CDR3 reads TGCGCCAGCAGCAACACAGGGGGCTTTTACGAGCAGTACTTC.

This chain connects TRBV28 to TRBJ1-2; no firm D call. CDR3 size: 11 residues. The germline V gene has CDR1 MDHEN and CDR2 SYDVKM. Deletions cut 4 bases from V and 0 bases from J, with 0 bases between. Here the CDR3 reads CASSSNYGYTF. DNA for the CDR3: TGTGCCAGCAGTTCTAACTATGGCTACACCTTC.

The V gene is TRBV7-2, the J gene TRBJ2-2; D ambiguous. The CDR3 sequence is 13 residues long. Germline values: CDR1 SGHTA, CDR2 FQGNSA. Trimming pared 5 bases from V and 5 bases from J, leaving 9 bases between. CDR3 nucleotide sequence: TGTGCCAGCAGCCCTAGAGAGACCGGGGAGCTGTTTTTT. This sequence encodes CASSPRETGELFF.

CDR3 bases: TGCGCCAGCAGCATGGCGGGGGTGGAGACCCAGTACTTC. Translating it yields CASSMAGVETQYF. The chain joins TRBV5-1 to TRBJ2-5, with 7 nucleotides matching TRBD2. The J segment lost 5 bases and the V segment lost 4 bases, leaving 5 bases of the junction unmatched. This CDR3 is built from 13 residues. The V gene's germline CDR1 is SGHRS and CDR2 YFSETQ.

The chain uses TRBV7-6 and TRBJ2-5, with 13 positions matching TRBD2. After removal of 6 bases from V and 1 base from J, the junction contained 8 bases not matched to a gene. The CDR3 extends over 17 amino acids. In germline, CDR1 is SGHVS, CDR2 FNYEAQ. The CDR3 sequence: CASSPTGLAGSQETQYF. In DNA form, the CDR3 reads TGTGCCAGCAGTCCAACGGGACTAGCGGGGAGCCAAGAGACCCAGTACTTC.

The chain has TRBV7-9 and TRBJ2-7, with 10 bases lining up with TRBD1. CDR1 is SEHNR, CDR2 FQNEAQ, per germline (reference sequence). The length of the CDR3 is 15 residues. J lost 3 bases, V lost 5 bases, and 7 bases had no gene match. The CDR3 is CASSARDRGNYEQYF. The DNA of the CDR3 is TGTGCCAGCAGCGCCCGGGACAGGGGAAACTACGAGCAGTACTTC.

The CDR3 loop is CASSDYRDTGELFF. The CDR3 nucleotides are TGTGCCAGCTCAGACTACAGAGACACCGGGGAGCTGTTTTTT. The J gene is TRBJ2-2, the V gene TRBV18, with D possibly TRBD2 on 5 matching bases. Looked up from germline, CDR1 is KGHSH and CDR2 is LQKENI. The CDR3 has 14 residues. V lost 5 bases and J lost 3, with 10 bases in between.

The chain recombines TRBV6-5 with TRBJ1-1; a weak D match, TRBD1 (5 bases). Germline loops: CDR1 MNHEY, CDR2 SVGAGI. V was clipped by 0 bases and J by 1 base, with 9 bases between them. The CDR3 runs to 15 residues. The CDR3, as DNA: TGTGCCAGCAGTTACTCTGGGACGGCGAACACTGAAGCTTTCTTT. Translated, it gives CASSYSGTANTEAFF.

The gene calls are TRBV5-1 and TRBJ2-5, with D perhaps matching TRBD1 (6 bases). V lost 0 bases to trimming and J lost 0 bases, with 6 bases between them. CDR3 length: 14 residues. Germline V lookup: CDR1 SGHRS, CDR2 YFSETQ. CDR3 in DNA: TGCGCCAGCAGCTTGGGGGACAACCAAGAGACCCAGTACTTC. Residues: CASSLGDNQETQYF.

This clone appeared a few times. The chain joins TRBV5-1 to TRBJ2-2; perhaps TRBD2 as D (6 bases). Trimming took 3 bases from V and 7 from J, leaving 16 bases between them. In germline, CDR1 is SGHRS, CDR2 YFSETQ. The CDR3 totals 15 residues. CDR3 in amino acids: CASSWGTSVGGELFF. In DNA, the CDR3 is TGCGCCAGCAGCTGGGGGACTTCGGTCGGCGGGGAGCTGTTTTTT.

The gene calls are TRBV30 and TRBJ2-4; either TRBD1 or TRBD2 may fit D (5 bases each). Germline V gene sequence: CDR1 GTSNPN, CDR2 SVGIG (reference sequence). This CDR3 is built from 16 residues. V lost 3 bases, J lost 3 bases, and 18 bases lay in between. The CDR3 sequence: CAWRRGPRGFKNIQYF. CDR3 bases: TGTGCCTGGAGGAGGGGTCCTCGGGGATTCAAAAACATTCAGTACTTC.

V is TRBV23-1 and J is TRBJ2-7; D gene unclear. TRBV23-1 is assigned to the ORF class and has an uncertain function. V lost 1 base and J lost 2, with 6 bases in between. The CDR3 consists of 13 residues. The DNA of the CDR3 is TGCGCCAGCAGTCAATGCCTCGCCTACGAGCAGTACTTC. Amino acids: CASSQCLAYEQYF.

This rearrangement joins TRBV29-1 to TRBJ1-2; 7 positions agree with TRBD1. The germline V gene has CDR1 SQVTM and CDR2 ANQGSEA. The V and J ends lost 7 bases and 4 bases, in that order; junction bases with no gene match: 9. CDR3 length: 13 residues. In DNA form, the CDR3 reads TGCAGCGCGGCCGAGGGACAGTTCTATGGCTACACCTTC. It is translated as CSAAEGQFYGYTF.

The chain carries TRBV7-9 and TRBJ1-2, with no clear D. The CDR3 has 14 amino acids. Per the germline V gene, CDR1 is SEHNR and CDR2 is FQNEAQ (reference sequence). The V end was cut by 3 bases, the J end by 5 bases, with 13 bases between. The CDR3 protein is CASSLGVPYYGYTF. The CDR3, as DNA: TGTGCCAGCAGCTTGGGAGTACCTTATTATGGCTACACCTTC.

This clone was detected only a few times. This chain links TRBV27 with TRBJ1-5; no definite D call. Trimming took 2 bases from V and 3 from J, leaving 11 bases between them. The CDR3 has 15 amino acids. Per the germline V gene, CDR1 is MNHEY and CDR2 is SMNVEV (reference sequence). In DNA, the CDR3 is TGTGCCAGCAGTTTAAGTGGAGGGTTCAATCAGCCCCAGCATTTT. It yields the protein CASSLSGGFNQPQHF.

This rearrangement joins TRBV29-1 to TRBJ2-7; the match to TRBD2 covers 10 bases. Germline CDR1 is SQVTM and CDR2 is ANQGSEA. V gave up 6 bases and J gave up 0 bases; unmatched junction bases: 5. The CDR3 spans 14 residues. The CDR3 loop reads CSVELAGSSYEQYF. The CDR3 DNA follows: TGCAGCGTGGAACTAGCGGGGAGCTCCTACGAGCAGTACTTC.

The rearrangement uses TRBV5-1 and TRBJ2-2, with D maybe TRBD1 (6 bases). Germline CDR1 is SGHRS and CDR2 is YFSETQ. The V gene lost 3 bases and the J gene lost 3 bases, with 12 bases spanning the gap. There are 15 residues in the CDR3. The CDR3 loop is CASSSGKGDTGELFF. The CDR3 coding sequence is TGCGCCAGCAGCTCCGGGAAGGGGGACACCGGGGAGCTGTTTTTT.

J is TRBJ2-3 and V is TRBV5-1; D call uncertain. Trimming shortened V by 2 bases and J by 5 bases, and 6 bases separated the two germline ends. The germline V gene has CDR1 SGHRS and CDR2 YFSETQ. This CDR3 is 12 amino acids long. The CDR3 here is CASSFGGDTQYF. CDR3 DNA: TGCGCCAGCAGCTTTGGCGGAGATACGCAGTATTTT.

The genes are TRBV5-4 and TRBJ2-1; the D gene is possibly TRBD2 (5 bases). Per germline, CDR1 SGHNT and CDR2 YYREEE (reference sequence). V was pared by 4 bases and J by 1 base, with 15 bases between. The CDR3 consists of 16 residues. Here the CDR3 reads CASSPGGAVSYNEQFF. In DNA form, the CDR3 reads TGTGCCAGCAGCCCCGGAGGCGCGGTTTCCTACAATGAGCAGTTCTTC.

Only a few counts were recorded for this clone. The V call is TRBV6-1, the J call TRBJ2-7; the D call may be TRBD1 or TRBD2 (5 bases each). The CDR3 covers 13 residues. CDR1 is MNHNS and CDR2 is SASEGT in the germline V gene. V was trimmed by 7 bases and J by 1 base, leaving 11 bases between them. In DNA form, the CDR3 reads TGTGCCAGCAATCAGGGACGGTCCTACGAGCAGTACTTC. This translates into CASNQGRSYEQYF.

The chain joins TRBV10-3 to TRBJ2-3, with TRBD1 identical over 9 bases. CDR1 ENHRY and CDR2 SYGVKD come from the germline V gene. The trim removed 0 bases at V and 3 bases at J, leaving 4 bases unmatched. This CDR3 is 16 amino acids long. The DNA for the CDR3 is TGTGCCATCAGTGAGTCTATGGGACAGGGAACAGATACGCAGTATTTT. It is translated as CAISESMGQGTDTQYF.

CDR3 in amino acids: CASRDGGPTTDTQYF. The CDR3, as DNA: TGTGCCAGTAGGGATGGGGGCCCAACCACAGATACGCAGTATTTT. The chain has TRBV19 and TRBJ2-3; perhaps TRBD1 as D (6 bases). Germline V lookup: CDR1 LNHDA, CDR2 SQIVND (reference sequence). The CDR3 totals 15 residues. Trimming took 6 bases from V and 2 from J, leaving 15 bases between them.

V is TRBV2 and J is TRBJ1-1; 7 bases line up with TRBD1. The CDR3 spans 18 residues. Germline trimming cut 4 bases from V and 0 bases from J; bases unmatched to any gene: 14. Per germline, CDR1 SNHLY and CDR2 FYNNEI. CDR3 sequence (DNA): TGTGCCAGCAGTGTACCCTACAGGGGCCCCCGCCTGAACACTGAAGCTTTCTTT. Translating gives CASSVPYRGPRLNTEAFF.

V and J are TRBV29-1 and TRBJ2-2, with 7 nucleotides matching TRBD1. V was clipped by 7 bases and J by 3 bases; unmatched bases: 8. The CDR3 is 14 residues long. CDR1 is SQVTM, CDR2 ANQGSEA, per germline. This CDR3 reads CSGMGQTYTGELFF. In DNA, the CDR3 is TGCAGCGGCATGGGACAGACCTACACCGGGGAGCTGTTTTTT.

In regard to this clone: Additional DNA sequences in this sample encode the identical CDR3. The CDR3 reads CASSFTVNTEAFF. The CDR3 DNA follows: TGCGCCAGCAGCTTTACAGTGAACACTGAAGCTTTCTTT. The rearrangement joins TRBV5-1 to TRBJ1-1, with D unclear. Germline V gene data show CDR1 as SGHRS and CDR2 as YFSETQ. The CDR3 extends over 13 amino acids. Trimming left V 2 bases short and J 0 bases short, with 5 bases between.

The table lists this clone with a few counts. This sequence joins TRBV2 and TRBJ2-1, with D unclear. V was clipped by 6 bases and J by 2 bases, with 11 bases between them. This CDR3 spans 14 amino acids. Germline-derived CDR1 and CDR2 are SNHLY and FYNNEI. As DNA, the CDR3 is TGTGCCAGCAGCTCTGACACCCCCTACAATGAGCAGTTCTTC. This sequence encodes CASSSDTPYNEQFF. The full variable domain, its missing parts supplied by reference TRBV2 and TRBJ2-1, is EPEVTQTPSHQVTQMGQEVILRCVPISNHLYFYWYRQILGQKVEFLVSFYNNEISEKSEIFDDQFSVERPDGSNFTLKIRSTKLEDSAMYFCASSSDTPYNEQFFGPGTRLTVL.